What follows are 30 T cell receptor beta chains derived from one specimen sequenced in a study of PD-1 blockade in classical Hodgkin lymphoma. Sequencing used immunoSEQ multiplex PCR; TCRdb keeps in-frame clones, though not all of them. The table has some 35,000 clones, roughly 89% seen once; the top ten hold 0.2% to 0.25%. Time point noted: newly diagnosed, previously untreated cHL patient sample. CD4+ T cells were purified from thawed PBMCs by negative selection. Material for sequencing was CD4+ T cells from blood. These receptors originate from a human donor with classical Hodgkin lymphoma.

The chain joins TRBV19 to TRBJ2-3; 7 nucleotides align to TRBD2. Germline V gene lookup returns CDR1 LNHDA and CDR2 SQIVND (reference sequence). V was pared by 7 bases and J by 0 bases, with 4 bases of the junction left unmatched. The CDR3 totals 14 residues. CDR3 sequence reads: CASNERGSTDTQYF. The CDR3 DNA reads as TGTGCCAGTAATGAGCGGGGTAGCACAGATACGCAGTATTTT.

V usage is TRBV9 and J usage is TRBJ2-6; D ambiguous. This CDR3 has 15 residues. Germline V gene lookup returns CDR1 SGDLS and CDR2 YYNGEE. The V end lost 2 bases, the J end lost 3 bases, and 9 bases lay between the germline ends. The chain's CDR3 is CASSVGYNGANVLTF. CDR3 sequence (DNA): TGTGCCAGCAGCGTGGGGTATAATGGGGCCAACGTCCTGACTTTC.

The chain links TRBV27 to TRBJ1-4; the match to TRBD1 covers 11 bases. Trimming at V came to 6 bases and at J to 8 bases, leaving 8 bases not matched to a gene. The CDR3 loop spans 15 amino acids. CDR1 and CDR2 from the germline V gene are MNHEY and SMNVEV (reference sequence). CDR3 residues: CASRALGTGGEKLFF. For the CDR3, the DNA is TGTGCCAGCAGAGCTTTAGGGACAGGGGGGGAAAAACTGTTTTTT.

The J gene is TRBJ2-7, the V gene TRBV2; 9 nucleotides line up with TRBD1. The J segment lost 3 bases and the V segment lost 5 bases, leaving 8 bases of the junction unmatched. The CDR3 covers 15 residues. The germline gives CDR1 SNHLY, CDR2 FYNNEI. The CDR3 reads CASSLGTGNHYEQYF. CDR3 DNA sequence: TGTGCCAGCAGTCTCGGGACAGGGAACCACTACGAGCAGTACTTC.

The chain employs TRBV2 and TRBJ2-3; possible D gene TRBD1, 6 bases. Trimming removed 6 bases from V and 6 bases from J, with 16 bases in between. The CDR3 consists of 14 residues. Germline V gene lookup returns CDR1 SNHLY and CDR2 FYNNEI. The CDR3 coding sequence is TGTGCCAGCAGAGAACAGGGCCGTGGGGATACGCAGTATTTT. This codes for CASREQGRGDTQYF.

The J gene is TRBJ2-3, the V gene TRBV27; the D is unclear. Germline-derived CDR1 and CDR2 are MNHEY and SMNVEV (reference sequence). V was trimmed by 7 bases and J by 4 bases, leaving 15 bases between them. This CDR3 has 14 residues. Here the CDR3 reads CASNTWGRADTQYF. The CDR3 DNA is TGTGCCAGCAACACTTGGGGAAGGGCAGATACGCAGTATTTT.

The chain is built from TRBV21-1 and TRBJ1-2. TRBV21-1 is a known pseudogene. CDR3 size: 19 residues. The CDR3 reads CASSARRGDLPGKGYGYTF. The CDR3 nucleotides read TGTGCCAGCAGCGCCCGTCGGGGGGACCTACCAGGGAAGGGGTATGGCTACACCTTC.

This chain uses TRBV5-6 with TRBJ2-3; 7 nucleotides align to TRBD1. Germline V lookup: CDR1 SGHDT, CDR2 YYEEEE. The trim removed 6 bases at V and 4 bases at J, leaving 8 bases unmatched. This CDR3 contains 14 residues. The CDR3 here is CASTEDRVADTQYF. CDR3 coding DNA: TGTGCCAGCACCGAAGACAGGGTTGCAGATACGCAGTATTTT. Full variable domain (remainder filled in from reference TRBV5-6 and TRBJ2-3): DAGVTQSPTHLIKTRGQQVTLRCSPKSGHDTVSWYQQALGQGPQFIFQYYEEEERQRGNFPDRFSGHQFPNYSSELNVNALLLGDSALYLCASTEDRVADTQYFGPGTRLTVL.

The chain links TRBV7-2 to TRBJ2-1, with D possibly TRBD2 on 5 matching bases. Trimming left V 0 bases short and J 7 bases short, with 13 bases between. This CDR3 has 15 residues. Germline loops: CDR1 SGHTA, CDR2 FQGNSA. DNA for the CDR3: TGTGCCAGCAGCTTAGCCGTCACGGGGAGTAATGAGCAGTTCTTC. It yields the protein CASSLAVTGSNEQFF.

The rearrangement links TRBV2 to TRBJ2-3; 7 bases align to TRBD2. CDR1 and CDR2 from the germline V gene are SNHLY and FYNNEI. Trimming removed 4 bases from V and 2 bases from J; junction bases left unmatched: 6. This CDR3 is built from 15 residues. The CDR3: CASSGSGKPTDTQYF. The CDR3 DNA reads TGTGCCAGCAGTGGGAGCGGGAAACCCACAGATACGCAGTATTTT. The full variable domain, with the rest looked up from reference TRBV2 and TRBJ2-3, is EPEVTQTPSHQVTQMGQEVILRCVPISNHLYFYWYRQILGQKVEFLVSFYNNEISEKSEIFDDQFSVERPDGSNFTLKIRSTKLEDSAMYFCASSGSGKPTDTQYFGPGTRLTVL.

The V and J genes are TRBV2 and TRBJ1-3; D may be TRBD1 (6 bases). Germline V gene lookup returns CDR1 SNHLY and CDR2 FYNNEI. The V and J ends lost 6 bases and 2 bases respectively, with 8 bases between them. The CDR3 has 13 amino acids. CDR3 protein: CASSGTPGNTIYF. The CDR3 nucleotides are TGTGCCAGCAGCGGGACACCTGGAAACACCATATATTTT.

The J gene is TRBJ1-4, the V gene TRBV27; D perhaps matches TRBD1 (5 bases). V shed 5 bases and J shed 8 bases, with 12 bases lying between them. Germline V gene lookup returns CDR1 MNHEY and CDR2 SMNVEV (reference sequence). This CDR3 has 13 residues. CDR3 bases: TGTGCCAGCAGTCCCCGGCGGGGGGAAAAACTGTTTTTT. This codes for CASSPRRGEKLFF.

This sequence joins TRBV30 and TRBJ1-4; D remains ambiguous. There are 14 residues in the CDR3. The germline V gene encodes CDR1 GTSNPN and CDR2 SVGIG (reference sequence). V dropped 0 bases and J dropped 8 bases, with 13 bases sitting between them. The CDR3 nucleotides read TGTGCCTGGAGTGTAATGGGTTCGGGCGAAAAACTGTTTTTT. Amino acid sequence: CAWSVMGSGEKLFF.

The table lists this clone with a few counts. The V call is TRBV6-6, the J call TRBJ2-3; weak D call: TRBD2 (6 bases). The CDR3 runs to 16 residues. Germline V gene lookup returns CDR1 MNHNY and CDR2 SVGAGI (reference sequence). V lost 3 bases and J 1 base, leaving 14 bases between the germline ends. The CDR3: CASSYLGGRGTDTQYF. The CDR3 DNA is TGTGCCAGCAGTTATTTGGGGGGACGGGGCACAGATACGCAGTATTTT.

This clone was counted a single time. The chain recombines TRBV18 with TRBJ1-1; no clear D gene. Trimming cost V 6 bases and J 1 base, with 9 bases left between them. Germline lookup yields CDR1 KGHSH and CDR2 LQKENI. The length of the CDR3 is 13 residues. Here the CDR3 reads CASSSEGNTEAFF. DNA of the CDR3: TGTGCCAGCTCTTCCGAGGGGAACACTGAAGCTTTCTTT.

The chain links TRBV30 to TRBJ2-2; 8 nucleotides match TRBD2. Germline V CDR1 and CDR2: GTSNPN, SVGIG (reference sequence). The CDR3 runs to 16 residues. J gave up 3 bases and V 5 bases, and 11 bases lay outside the gene matches. Here the CDR3 reads CAWASDSGKYTGELFF. The CDR3 DNA reads TGTGCCTGGGCGTCAGATAGCGGGAAGTACACCGGGGAGCTGTTTTTT.

This sequence joins TRBV5-5 and TRBJ2-2, with D unclear. V dropped 2 bases and J dropped 0 bases, with 17 bases sitting between them. Germline CDR1 reads SGHKS; CDR2 reads YYEKEE (reference sequence). This CDR3 contains 18 residues. Written as DNA, the CDR3 is TGTGCCAGCAGCTTACTACCATCGAACCGCGCGAACACCGGGGAGCTGTTTTTT. The encoded protein is CASSLLPSNRANTGELFF.

V and J are TRBV6-6 and TRBJ2-5; unclear D gene. The germline V and J ends were trimmed by 6 bases and 3 bases, with 11 bases remaining between them. Germline-derived CDR1 and CDR2 are MNHNY and SVGAGI (reference sequence). The CDR3 loop spans 13 amino acids. Here the CDR3 DNA reads TGTGCCAGCAGCCCCGGTTGGGAAGAGACCCAGTACTTC. Translation gives CASSPGWEETQYF.

The CDR3 sequence is CASSLQGNNQPQHF. Written as DNA, the CDR3 is TGTGCCAGCAGTTTACAGGGAAACAATCAGCCCCAGCATTTT. The chain has TRBV2 and TRBJ1-5; perhaps TRBD1 as D (6 bases). Trimming took 5 bases from V and 3 from J, leaving 11 bases between them. The CDR3 length is 14 residues. Germline lookup yields CDR1 SNHLY and CDR2 FYNNEI.

This chain connects TRBV6-1 to TRBJ2-1; no clear D gene. V lost 6 bases, J lost 0 bases, and 12 bases lay in between. The V gene's germline CDR1 is MNHNS and CDR2 SASEGT. CDR3 size: 15 residues. The CDR3 DNA is TGTGCCAGCAGCTTACGCGAGGTCTCCTACAATGAGCAGTTCTTC. Its translation is CASSLREVSYNEQFF.

The rearrangement links TRBV29-1 to TRBJ2-3, with 11 bases identical to TRBD2. Germline-derived CDR1 and CDR2 are SQVTM and ANQGSEA. The CDR3 sequence is 14 residues long. V trimming: 1 base; J trimming: 6 bases; junction bases outside the gene matches: 3. This CDR3 is CSVEGLAGLDTQYF. CDR3 coding DNA: TGCAGCGTTGAAGGACTAGCGGGATTGGATACGCAGTATTTT.

This clone was seen once. The chain couples TRBV6-5 to TRBJ2-1; no clear D. In germline, CDR1 is MNHEY, CDR2 SVGAGI. The CDR3 loop spans 14 amino acids. V gave up 0 bases and J gave up 0 bases, with 3 bases separating them. The CDR3 sequence: CASSYSPSYNEQFF. CDR3 sequence (DNA): TGTGCCAGCAGTTACTCCCCCTCCTACAATGAGCAGTTCTTC.

The chain recombines TRBV11-2 with TRBJ1-4; maybe TRBD1 (5 bases). Germline lookup yields CDR1 SGHAT and CDR2 FQNNGV. This CDR3 spans 14 amino acids. The V end was cut by 5 bases, the J end by 0 bases, with 7 bases between. The CDR3 spells CASSAGPTNEKLFF. DNA of the CDR3: TGTGCCAGCAGCGCGGGACCAACTAATGAAAAACTGTTTTTT.

The chain recombines TRBV28 with TRBJ1-2; TRBD1 agrees at 11 bases. V was clipped by 5 bases and J by 4 bases; unmatched bases: 0. This CDR3 spans 13 amino acids. Germline loops: CDR1 MDHEN, CDR2 SYDVKM. As DNA, the CDR3 is TGTGCCAGCAGTGGACAGGGGGCCTATGGCTACACCTTC. Its translation: CASSGQGAYGYTF.

This CDR3 reads CASSSGQGVGEQYF. CDR3 DNA: TGTGCCAGTAGTTCTGGACAGGGGGTCGGCGAGCAGTACTTC. The rearrangement links TRBV19 to TRBJ2-7, with 10 bases that match TRBD1. Losses at the gene ends were 5 bases for V and 6 bases for J; bases not matched to a gene: 7. The CDR3 sequence is 14 residues long. Per the germline V gene, CDR1 is LNHDA and CDR2 is SQIVND (reference sequence).

The table lists this clone with a few counts. The chain combines TRBV27 with TRBJ1-1; D unclear. Trimming took 3 bases from V and 5 from J, leaving 7 bases between them. The germline gives CDR1 MNHEY, CDR2 SMNVEV (reference sequence). The CDR3 covers 12 residues. The CDR3 nucleotides read TGTGCCAGCAGTTTTTTGGGGACTGAAGCTTTCTTT. Residues: CASSFLGTEAFF.

The V and J genes are TRBV18 and TRBJ1-1; weak D call: TRBD1 (6 bases). Looked up from germline, CDR1 is KGHSH and CDR2 is LQKENI. The CDR3 has 14 residues. Trimming stripped 3 bases from V and 2 bases from J, with 10 bases between. The CDR3 DNA reads TGTGCCAGCTCACCCACAGGGTTTAACACTGAAGCTTTCTTT. Translated, it gives CASSPTGFNTEAFF.

Here the CDR3 reads CASSPTGQGSEKLFF. CDR3 in DNA: TGTGCCAGCAGCCCCACCGGACAGGGAAGTGAAAAACTGTTTTTT. J is TRBJ1-4 and V is TRBV11-3, with 8 bases aligning to TRBD1. Trimming at V came to 5 bases and at J to 7 bases, leaving 9 bases not matched to a gene. The CDR3 extends over 15 amino acids. The germline V gene has CDR1 SGHNT and CDR2 YENEEA. Using reference TRBV11-3 and TRBJ1-4 for the parts outside the CDR3, the full variable domain is EAGVVQSPRYKIIEKKQPVAFWCNPISGHNTLYWYLQNLGQGPELLIRYENEEAVDDSQLPKDRFSAERLKGVDSTLKIQPAELGDSAVYLCASSPTGQGSEKLFFGSGTQLSVL.

This rearrangement joins TRBV7-2 to TRBJ2-3; 7 bases are shared with TRBD2. The CDR3 loop spans 17 amino acids. The junction had 12 bases not matched to a gene; V was cut back by 1 base and J by 5 bases. Germline assignment: CDR1 SGHTA and CDR2 FQGNSA. The CDR3 sequence: CASSLGRTRVNGDTQYF. CDR3 nucleotide sequence: TGTGCCAGCAGCTTAGGGAGGACTAGGGTCAATGGAGATACGCAGTATTTT.

The chain is built from TRBV7-2 and TRBJ1-6; possible D gene TRBD1, 5 bases. The V gene's germline CDR1 is SGHTA and CDR2 FQGNSA. The CDR3 runs 15 residues. V was clipped by 1 base and J by 7 bases, with 11 bases between them. The CDR3 nucleotides read TGTGCCAGCAGCTTAGTGAGGGGCTTAAATTCACCCCTCCACTTT. It specifies CASSLVRGLNSPLHF.